Following are 25 T cell receptor beta chains from one sample sequenced in a study of naive and memory T cell subsets. Four PCR rounds used nested alpha and beta constant region primers plus the SP2 primer. TCRdb passed the UMI-ligation and nested PCR reads through MiXCR, listing each CDR3 protein once. The table includes fewer than 35,000 distinct CDR3 sequences, less than 8.5% detected once. Specified treatment: skin biopsy from PPD injection site in Mantoux-positive individual. The library had UMIs added by 3' ligation of an oligonucleotide to TCR cDNA. Sequenced here: skin, sampled from a tuberculin skin test site. The source of these receptors is an adult in good health.

This clonotype was counted at least ten times. V usage is TRBV7-6 and J usage is TRBJ2-1, with D perhaps TRBD1 (5 bases). The CDR3 is 15 amino acids. V lost 5 bases to trimming and J lost 8 bases, with 19 bases between them. CDR1 and CDR2 (germline): SGHVS, FNYEAQ. The DNA for the CDR3 is TGTGCCAGCAGCCCCCATACCCTCCAGGGCCATGAGCAGTTCTTC. Its translation is CASSPHTLQGHEQFF.

This sequence joins TRBV20-1 and TRBJ1-2; 7 bases align to TRBD1. The CDR3 loop spans 14 amino acids. Germline values: CDR1 DFQATT, CDR2 SNEGSKA (reference sequence). CDR3 DNA sequence: TGCAGCCCGGGCCCAGGGGGTTCCGTCAATGGCTACACCTTC. Amino acid sequence: CSPGPGGSVNGYTF.

There are a few counts of this clonotype. CDR3 bases: TGTGCCAGCAGTCTCCAGGTTGGACTCCACGAGCAGTACTTC. Protein: CASSLQVGLHEQYF. The chain is built from TRBV27 and TRBJ2-7, with D possibly matching TRBD2 (5 bases). Germline assignment: CDR1 MNHEY and CDR2 SMNVEV (reference sequence). This CDR3 region has 14 residues. The ends were cut back, 5 bases at V and 5 bases at J, with 16 bases in the middle.

This clonotype was detected a few times. V and J are TRBV14 and TRBJ1-2; D is unclear. CDR3 length: 14 residues. CDR1 is SGHDN, CDR2 FVKESK, per germline. Trimming removed 0 bases at V and 10 bases at J, with 15 bases between. The CDR3 DNA is TGTGCCAGCAGCCAAGATACCAAGCCTTTTAACTACACCTTC. Protein: CASSQDTKPFNYTF. The full variable domain, in which reference TRBV14 and TRBJ1-2 provide the parts outside the CDR3, is EAGVTQFPSHSVIEKGQTVTLRCDPISGHDNLYWYRRVMGKEIKFLLHFVKESKQDESGMPNNRFLAERTGGTYSTLKVQPAELEDSGVYFCASSQDTKPFNYTFGSGTRLTVV.

By share of the sample, this clonotype is medium-sized. The chain combines TRBV5-5 with TRBJ2-7, with a weak D call TRBD1 (6 bases). Trimming cost V 0 bases and J 7 bases, with 20 bases left between them. Germline V gene lookup returns CDR1 SGHKS and CDR2 YYEKEE (reference sequence). The CDR3 extends over 16 amino acids. The chain's CDR3 is CASSLAWTVRPSEQYF. DNA of the CDR3: TGTGCCAGCAGCTTGGCCTGGACAGTTCGTCCCTCGGAGCAGTACTTC.

This clonotype was counted ten times or more. The gene calls are TRBV2 and TRBJ1-6, with no clear D. Per the germline V gene, CDR1 is SNHLY and CDR2 is FYNNEI. V shed 7 bases and J shed 6 bases, with 7 bases lying between them. CDR3 length: 12 residues. CDR3 in amino acids: CASNSLNSPLHF. The CDR3 nucleotides are TGTGCCAGCAACAGCCTTAATTCACCCCTCCACTTT. The full variable domain, rest sourced from reference TRBV2 and TRBJ1-6, is EPEVTQTPSHQVTQMGQEVILRCVPISNHLYFYWYRQILGQKVEFLVSFYNNEISEKSEIFDDQFSVERPDGSNFTLKIRSTKLEDSAMYFCASNSLNSPLHFGNGTRLTVT.

This clonotype was counted at least ten times. The chain couples TRBV9 to TRBJ2-3, with D possibly being TRBD1 (6 bases). V lost 0 bases and J 2 bases, leaving 22 bases between the germline ends. The CDR3 covers 19 residues. Per the germline V gene, CDR1 is SGDLS and CDR2 is YYNGEE. The DNA of the CDR3 is TGTGCCAGCAGCGTAGGACGCCAGGCGGTTTACAGGGACACAGATACGCAGTATTTT. Translation: CASSVGRQAVYRDTDTQYF. The full variable domain, its missing parts supplied by reference TRBV9 and TRBJ2-3, is DSGVTQTPKHLITATGQRVTLRCSPRSGDLSVYWYQQSLDQGLQFLIQYYNGEERAKGNILERFSAQQFPDLHSELNLSSLELGDSALYFCASSVGRQAVYRDTDTQYFGPGTRLTVL.

Sample share makes this clonotype medium-sized. The chain carries TRBV7-2 and TRBJ1-5; possible D gene TRBD1, 5 bases. Germline assignment: CDR1 SGHTA and CDR2 FQGNSA. This CDR3 is 14 amino acids long. Trimming removed 5 bases at V and 5 bases at J, with 13 bases between. CDR3 sequence reads: CASSPKRGDQPQHF. CDR3 DNA sequence: TGTGCCAGCAGCCCCAAGCGGGGGGATCAGCCCCAGCATTTT.

This clonotype was found a few times. Here the CDR3 DNA reads TGTGCCAGCAGGCGGGGACAGAACACTGAAGCTTTCTTT. This encodes CASRRGQNTEAFF. V is TRBV11-2 and J is TRBJ1-1, with D perhaps TRBD1 (6 bases). CDR1 is SGHAT, CDR2 FQNNGV, per germline. The CDR3 totals 13 residues. V lost 6 bases to trimming and J lost 1 base, with 9 bases between them.

The gene calls are TRBV12-3 or TRBV12-4 and TRBJ1-1; D not certain. The V and J ends lost 5 bases and 6 bases respectively, with 19 bases between them. There are 15 residues in the CDR3. CDR3 sequence reads: CASSPLVGVRSEAFF. The CDR3, as DNA: TGTGCCAGCAGTCCTTTGGTCGGCGTACGCTCTGAAGCTTTCTTT.

At least ten counts were recorded for this clonotype. The gene calls are TRBV20-1 and TRBJ2-3; no definite D call. The V end lost 3 bases, the J end lost 4 bases, and 5 bases lay between the germline ends. Germline assignment: CDR1 DFQATT and CDR2 SNEGSKA (reference sequence). The CDR3 is 11 amino acids. The CDR3 spells CSARYPDTQYF. The CDR3, as DNA: TGCAGTGCTAGGTATCCAGATACGCAGTATTTT.

This clonotype was observed a handful of times. The V and J genes are TRBV4-1 and TRBJ2-7; D unclear. Between the trimmed V and J ends, which lost 1 base and 2 bases, there was a span of 6 bases. The CDR3 sequence is 13 residues long. Germline V CDR1 and CDR2: MGHRA, YSYEKL. CDR3: CASSQVKAYEQYF. DNA for the CDR3: TGCGCCAGCAGCCAAGTCAAGGCCTACGAGCAGTACTTC.

A remark on this clonotype: This may be a read error: a much more frequent sequence differs by one nucleotide. The J gene is TRBJ2-3, the V gene TRBV14; tentative D call: TRBD1 (6 bases). The germline gives CDR1 SGHDN, CDR2 FVKESK. The CDR3 contains 16 residues. The germline V and J ends were trimmed by 4 bases and 8 bases, with 22 bases remaining between them. In DNA, the CDR3 is TGTGCCAGCAGCCGTTACTCTGGGACATGGGCAGGTACGCAGTATTTT. This codes for CASSRYSGTWAGTQYF.

By share, this clonotype ranks as medium-sized. The chain recombines TRBV2 with TRBJ2-7; D possibly corresponds to TRBD1 (6 bases). The CDR3 length is 12 residues. Trimming cost V 6 bases and J 5 bases, with 11 bases left between them. CDR1 is SNHLY and CDR2 is FYNNEI in the germline V gene. CDR3 residues: CASSGDTHEQYF. In nucleotides, the CDR3 is TGTGCCAGCAGCGGGGACACTCACGAGCAGTACTTC.

This clonotype was recorded at least ten times. This chain links TRBV15 with TRBJ1-5, with D perhaps TRBD1 (5 bases). V was cut by 5 bases and J by 5 bases, with 22 bases left in between. This CDR3 spans 17 amino acids. Germline CDR1 and CDR2: LNHNV and YYDKDF (reference sequence). In DNA form, the CDR3 reads TGTGCCACCAGCGACACCCCCGGGGGAGTAACGGATCAGCCCCAGCATTTT. It yields the protein CATSDTPGGVTDQPQHF.

This clonotype has just a few counts. The chain employs TRBV6-6 and TRBJ1-4; 7 bases are shared with TRBD1. Germline assignment: CDR1 MNHNY and CDR2 SVGAGI (reference sequence). Trimming cost V 6 bases and J 5 bases; bases outside gene matches: 9. This CDR3 is 15 amino acids long. The CDR3 sequence: CASRTRTGENEKLFF. DNA for the CDR3: TGTGCCAGCAGGACCAGGACAGGAGAAAATGAAAAACTGTTTTTT.

This sequence joins TRBV2 and TRBJ2-1; no reliable D call. The germline V and J ends were trimmed by 0 bases and 4 bases, with 4 bases remaining between them. The CDR3 runs to 13 residues. Germline loops: CDR1 SNHLY, CDR2 FYNNEI. CDR3 protein: CASSEARYNEQFF. The CDR3 DNA is TGTGCCAGCAGTGAAGCCAGGTACAATGAGCAGTTCTTC.

This clonotype was found a few times. This chain connects TRBV7-2 to TRBJ1-4; D is undetermined. The V and J ends lost 1 base and 0 bases respectively, with 18 bases between them. The germline gives CDR1 SGHTA, CDR2 FQGNSA. The CDR3 extends over 19 amino acids. CDR3 protein: CASSLVPSGLVATNEKLFF. The CDR3 DNA reads as TGTGCCAGCAGCTTAGTCCCATCCGGCCTCGTTGCAACTAATGAAAAACTGTTTTTT.

This clonotype was observed a few times. This rearrangement joins TRBV7-8 to TRBJ1-1; D gene ambiguous. Germline-derived CDR1 and CDR2 are SGHVS and FQNEAQ. Deletions cut 1 base from V and 1 base from J, with 10 bases between. CDR3 length equals 15 residues. The CDR3 reads CASSLGVSPNTEAFF. In nucleotides, the CDR3 is TGTGCCAGCAGCTTAGGTGTGTCGCCGAACACTGAAGCTTTCTTT.

The DNA for the CDR3 is TGTGCCAGCAGTGGCCGATCGGCCTCCTACGAGCAGTACTTC. The encoded protein is CASSGRSASYEQYF. The genes are TRBV2 and TRBJ2-7; D gene ambiguous. Germline CDR1 is SNHLY and CDR2 is FYNNEI. The CDR3 contains 14 residues. With 4 bases removed from V and 0 bases from J, the gap between germline ends came to 10 bases.

By proportion, this clonotype is medium-sized. The genes are TRBV15 and TRBJ2-6, with D tentatively TRBD2 (5 bases). CDR1 and CDR2 from the germline V gene are LNHNV and YYDKDF (reference sequence). The CDR3 length is 17 residues. Trimming stripped 2 bases from V and 0 bases from J, with 11 bases between. The CDR3 loop is CATSRSGVLSGANVLTF. CDR3 nucleotide sequence: TGTGCCACCAGCAGATCCGGGGTTCTCTCTGGGGCCAACGTCCTGACTTTC.

This clonotype was seen only a few times. This rearrangement joins TRBV20-1 to TRBJ1-5; D is possibly TRBD1 (6 bases). The CDR3 covers 13 residues. Germline loops: CDR1 DFQATT, CDR2 SNEGSKA (reference sequence). CDR3 region: CSAEQGSDQPQHF. The CDR3 DNA follows: TGCAGCGCCGAACAGGGATCGGATCAGCCCCAGCATTTT.

The genes are TRBV2 and TRBJ2-2; D might be TRBD1 (5 bases). The CDR3 has 15 residues. V lost 4 bases and J lost 0, with 9 bases in between. CDR1 and CDR2 from the germline V gene are SNHLY and FYNNEI. In nucleotides, the CDR3 is TGTGCCAGCAGTGGCGCCAGGGCGAACACCGGGGAGCTGTTTTTT. Translation gives CASSGARANTGELFF.

There are many counts of this clonotype. The chain recombines TRBV27 with TRBJ2-7; D unclear. Germline CDR1 reads MNHEY; CDR2 reads SMNVEV (reference sequence). Trimming shortened V by 6 bases and J by 4 bases, and 13 bases separated the two germline ends. This CDR3 comprises 13 residues. Here the CDR3 reads CASSLGQIYEQYF. The CDR3 bases are TGTGCCAGCAGCCTCGGCCAGATATACGAGCAGTACTTC.

This clonotype was counted at least ten times. An end of the junction differs from the germline gene, which may be a read error. V is TRBV12-3 or TRBV12-4 and J is TRBJ2-1, with TRBD1 identical over 7 bases. The CDR3 length is 18 residues. CDR3: CASSLTSDRVPSFNEQFF. The CDR3 DNA is TGTGCCAGCAGTTTAACCTCTGACAGGGTACCGTCCTTCAATGAGCAGTTCTTC.